A selection of T cell receptor beta chains follows, all from one sample in a study of T-cell reconstitution after alpha-beta-depleted transplantation in children. TCRdb fed the PCR reads into MiXCR, producing one record per CDR3 protein. This sample carries 98,000 or so distinct CDR3 sequences, roughly a quarter of them seen once, and the ten largest clones take about 20%. Sequenced material: PBMCs, taken before TCRalphabeta/CD19-depleted stem cell transplant. The receptors come from a boy between 2 and 10 years old with acute lymphoblastic leukemia, due to receive a stem cell transplant. Each CDR3 is given with its conserved first and last residue. Fields, in order: V gene, D gene, clone size, J gene, CDR3 DNA, CDR3 protein. A D gene is named only where the DNA matches it firmly. Clone size appears in some rows only: once, few, many, or a class for an expanded clone.

TRBV7-2,.,.,TRBJ2-7,TGTGCCAGCAGCTTACAGCACGGCTACTCCTACGAGCAGTACTTC,CASSLQHGYSYEQYF
TRBV7-2,.,.,TRBJ2-3,TGTGCCAGCAGCCCGGATGGGTATAGCACAGATACGCAGTATTTT,CASSPDGYSTDTQYF
TRBV4-3,.,.,TRBJ2-1,TGCGCCAGCAGCCCCGGTGGCGGGATAGGAGTAAATGAGCAGTTCTTC,CASSPGGGIGVNEQFF
TRBV14,.,few,TRBJ2-2,TGTGCCAGCAGCCACTTAAAAGCCAGTAACACCGGGGAGCTGTTTTTT,CASSHLKASNTGELFF
TRBV6-1,.,few,TRBJ2-5,TGTGCCAGCCTCCGGTGGGGGGAAGAGACCCAGTACTTC,CASLRWGEETQYF
TRBV6-2/TRBV6-3,.,.,TRBJ2-3,TGTGCCAGCAGTTACTCGAAAACTCGCACAGATACGCAGTATTTT,CASSYSKTRTDTQYF
TRBV18,.,.,TRBJ2-3,TGTGCCAGCTCCCCCTCGGCGACGGATACGCAGTATTTT,CASSPSATDTQYF
TRBV28,TRBD2,many,TRBJ2-1,TGTGCCAGCAGTACTTACGGGAGGGTCGATGAGCAGTTCTTC,CASSTYGRVDEQFF
TRBV6-5,.,.,TRBJ2-1,TGTGCCAGCAGTTACATCAGCTCCAATGAGCAGTTCTTC,CASSYISSNEQFF
TRBV4-2,TRBD1,.,TRBJ2-7,TGTGCCAGCAGCCAAGGGACAGGGCCCTACTACGAGCAGTACTTC,CASSQGTGPYYEQYF
TRBV7-2,TRBD2,.,TRBJ2-7,TGTGCCAGCAGCTTAGTTTATATTGCGGGAGGGCCTTACGAGCAGTACTTC,CASSLVYIAGGPYEQYF
TRBV28,TRBD2,few,TRBJ2-2,TGTGCCAGCAGCATAGCTGGGAGGGCCGGAGGGGAGCTGTTTTTT,CASSIAGRAGGELFF